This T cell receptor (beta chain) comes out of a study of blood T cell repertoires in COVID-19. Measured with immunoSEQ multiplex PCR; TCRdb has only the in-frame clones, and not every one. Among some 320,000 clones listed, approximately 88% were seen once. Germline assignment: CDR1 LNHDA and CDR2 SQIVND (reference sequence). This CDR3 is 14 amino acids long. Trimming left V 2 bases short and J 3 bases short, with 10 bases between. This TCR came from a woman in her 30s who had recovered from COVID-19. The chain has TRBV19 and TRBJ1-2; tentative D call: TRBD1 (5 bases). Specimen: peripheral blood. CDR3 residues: CASSISQGDYGYTF. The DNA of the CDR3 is TGTGCCAGTAGTATATCCCAGGGCGACTATGGCTACACCTTC.